This T cell receptor (beta chain) was documented in a study of shared clonotypes between healthy human individuals. Study overall: The people who gave samples were a couple of women and three men aged 18 to 49.

Germline CDR1 is MDHEN and CDR2 is SYDVKM. This CDR3 spans 15 amino acids. Trimming cost V 7 bases and J 0 bases; bases outside gene matches: 5. Each donor was a Caucasian adult residing in Nashville, Tennessee. Study-wide results and caveats: Across subsets, estimated richness was generally greater for naive than for memory populations.

Clones were sequenced by immunoSEQ multiplex PCR, and TCRdb holds only the in-frame ones, with some missing. The profile shows approximately 98,000 clones, more than 65% of them singletons. Worth noting for this clone: Antigen: not known.

The origin of this receptor is a woman between 25 and 40 years old in good health. V usage is TRBV28 and J usage is TRBJ2-1; 8 bases match TRBD1. Material: memory CD8+ T cells sorted from blood. Described subset: CD45RO+ cells pooled with CCR7-negative TemRA cells. The CDR3 region is CASTPDRGSYNEQFF. The CDR3 coding sequence is TGTGCCAGCACCCCAGACAGGGGCTCCTACAATGAGCAGTTCTTC.